This TCR beta chain was profiled in a study of blood T cell repertoires in COVID-19. About the research overall: Acute and convalescent COVID-19 specimens originated in the United States, Italy and Spain. T cells, B-cell-depleted T cells, or PBMCs provided the cDNA or gDNA that served as material.

This clone came up once. Study processing details: Estimated nucleated cell counts came from reference gene primer amplification. Clones were read by immunoSEQ multiplex PCR, and TCRdb kept only the in-frame ones, dropping some. V and J calls and clone size are given by that table; D and trimming were obtained from the DNA. Of about 140,000 clones listed, around 86% are singletons. Germline lookup yields CDR1 KGHSH and CDR2 LQKENI. The CDR3 runs 14 residues. The ends lost 6 bases at V and 6 bases at J; junction bases unmatched: 9. What was sequenced was peripheral blood. This receptor was identified in a human donor in a cohort sampled during active COVID-19. The rearrangement joins TRBV18 to TRBJ2-7, with 9 bases identical to TRBD1. In DNA, the CDR3 is TGTGCCAGCTCTACCGGGACAGGGTTAGGCGAGCAGTACTTC. It yields the protein CASSTGTGLGEQYF.